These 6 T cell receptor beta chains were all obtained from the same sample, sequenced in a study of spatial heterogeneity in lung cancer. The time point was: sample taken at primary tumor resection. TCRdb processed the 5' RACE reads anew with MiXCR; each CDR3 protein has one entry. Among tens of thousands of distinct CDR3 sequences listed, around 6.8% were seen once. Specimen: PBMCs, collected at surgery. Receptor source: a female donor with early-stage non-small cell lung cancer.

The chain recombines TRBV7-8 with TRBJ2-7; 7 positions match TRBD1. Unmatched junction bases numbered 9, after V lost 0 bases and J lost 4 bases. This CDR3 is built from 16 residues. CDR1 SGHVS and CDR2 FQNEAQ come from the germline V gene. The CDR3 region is CASSLATGTVNYEQYF. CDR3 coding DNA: TGTGCCAGCAGCTTAGCCACCGGGACAGTCAATTACGAGCAGTACTTC. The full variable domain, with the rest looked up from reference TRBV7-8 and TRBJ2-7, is GAGVSQSPRYKVAKRGQDVALRCDPISGHVSLFWYQQALGQGPEFLTYFQNEAQLDKSGLPSDRFFAERPEGSVSTLKIQRTQQEDSAVYLCASSLATGTVNYEQYFGPGTRLTVT.

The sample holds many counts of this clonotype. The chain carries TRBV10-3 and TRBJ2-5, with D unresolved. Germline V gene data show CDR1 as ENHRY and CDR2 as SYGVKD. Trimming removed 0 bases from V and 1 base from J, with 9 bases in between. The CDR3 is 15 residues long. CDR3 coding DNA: TGTGCCATCAGTGAGTCGAGTCAATCCCAAGAGACCCAGTACTTC. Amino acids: CAISESSQSQETQYF.

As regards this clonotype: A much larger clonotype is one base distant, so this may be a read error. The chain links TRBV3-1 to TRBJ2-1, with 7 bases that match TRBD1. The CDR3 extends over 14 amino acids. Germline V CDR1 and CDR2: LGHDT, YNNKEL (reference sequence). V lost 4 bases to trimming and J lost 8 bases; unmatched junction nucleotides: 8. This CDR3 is CASSLIQGTDEQFF. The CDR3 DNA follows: TGTGCCAGCAGCCTAATACAGGGGACGGATGAGCAGTTCTTC.

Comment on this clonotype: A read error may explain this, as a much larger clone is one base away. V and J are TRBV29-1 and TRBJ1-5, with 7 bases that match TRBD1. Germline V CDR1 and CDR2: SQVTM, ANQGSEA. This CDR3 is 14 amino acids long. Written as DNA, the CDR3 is TGCGGCGTTGGGGACAGTTATAGCAATCAGCCCCAGCATTTT. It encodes CGVGDSYSNQPQHF.

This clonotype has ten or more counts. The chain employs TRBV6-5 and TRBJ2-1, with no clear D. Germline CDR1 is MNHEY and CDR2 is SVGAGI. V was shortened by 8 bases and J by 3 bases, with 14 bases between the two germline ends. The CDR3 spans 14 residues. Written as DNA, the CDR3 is TGTGCCAGCGGCGGCCCAAGGGACTACAATGAGCAGTTCTTC. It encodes CASGGPRDYNEQFF.

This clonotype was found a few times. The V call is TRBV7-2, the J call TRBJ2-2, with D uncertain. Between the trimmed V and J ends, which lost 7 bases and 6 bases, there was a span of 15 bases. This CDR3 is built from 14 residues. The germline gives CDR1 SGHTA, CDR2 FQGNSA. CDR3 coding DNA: TGTGCCAGCAAGCTTAGTAGCTGGCCCGGGGAGCTGTTTTTT. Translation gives CASKLSSWPGELFF.